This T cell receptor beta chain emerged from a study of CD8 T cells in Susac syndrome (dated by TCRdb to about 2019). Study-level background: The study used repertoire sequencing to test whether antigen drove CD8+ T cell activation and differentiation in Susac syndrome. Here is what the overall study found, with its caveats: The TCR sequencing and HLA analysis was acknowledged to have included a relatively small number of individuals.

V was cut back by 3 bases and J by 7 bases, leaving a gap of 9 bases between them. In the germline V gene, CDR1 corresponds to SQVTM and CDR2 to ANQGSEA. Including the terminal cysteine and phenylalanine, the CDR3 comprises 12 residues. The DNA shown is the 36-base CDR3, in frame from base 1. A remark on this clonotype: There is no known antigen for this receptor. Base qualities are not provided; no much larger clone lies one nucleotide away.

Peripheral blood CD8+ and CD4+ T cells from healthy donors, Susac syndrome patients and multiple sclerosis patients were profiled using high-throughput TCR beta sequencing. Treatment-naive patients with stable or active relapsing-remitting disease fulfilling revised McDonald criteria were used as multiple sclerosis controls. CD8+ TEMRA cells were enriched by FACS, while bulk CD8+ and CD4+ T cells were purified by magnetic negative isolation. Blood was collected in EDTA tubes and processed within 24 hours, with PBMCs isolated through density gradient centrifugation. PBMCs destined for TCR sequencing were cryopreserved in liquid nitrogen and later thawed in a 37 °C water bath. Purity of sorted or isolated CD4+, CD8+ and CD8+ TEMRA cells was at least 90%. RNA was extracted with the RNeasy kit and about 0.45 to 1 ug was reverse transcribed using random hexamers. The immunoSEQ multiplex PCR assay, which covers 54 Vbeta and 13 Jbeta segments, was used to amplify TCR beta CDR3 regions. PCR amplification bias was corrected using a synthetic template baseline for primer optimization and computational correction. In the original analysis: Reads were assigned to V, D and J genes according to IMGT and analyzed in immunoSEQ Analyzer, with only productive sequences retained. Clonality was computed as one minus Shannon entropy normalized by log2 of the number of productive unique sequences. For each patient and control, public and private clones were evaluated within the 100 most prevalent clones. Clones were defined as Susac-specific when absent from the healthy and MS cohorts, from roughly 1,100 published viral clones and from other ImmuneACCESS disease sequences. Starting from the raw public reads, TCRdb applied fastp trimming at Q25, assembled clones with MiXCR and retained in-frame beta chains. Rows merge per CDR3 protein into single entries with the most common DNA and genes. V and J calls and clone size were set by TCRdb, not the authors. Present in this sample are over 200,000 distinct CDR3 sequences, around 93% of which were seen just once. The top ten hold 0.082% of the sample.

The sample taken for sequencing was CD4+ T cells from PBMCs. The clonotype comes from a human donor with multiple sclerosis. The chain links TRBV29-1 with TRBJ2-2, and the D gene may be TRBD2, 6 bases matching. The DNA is TGCAGCGTTGAGGAGGGGAGCGGGGAGCTGTTTTTT. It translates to CSVEEGSGELFF.